This T cell receptor (beta chain) comes out of a study of technical replicates of blood from a few donors (dated by TCRdb to 2016 to 2017). Note on this clone: Its antigen is not yet known. No much larger clonotype is one base removed from it; base qualities were not supplied.

Library method: the immunoSEQ multiplex PCR assay. Held by TCRdb, this immuneACCESS table contains in-frame sequences only and omits some clones. Under half of the omission traces to an unresolved V gene where checked; the cause of the rest is unknown. The sample includes approximately 70,000 clones, with around 97% observed a single time. Roughly 0.2% of the sample rests with the top ten. The receptor was derived from a human donor in good health. Sequenced sample: T cells isolated from PBMCs.

The bases are TGTGCCAGCAGTCTCTTAGGGGGCACCACCTACGAGCAGTACTTC. It specifies CASSLLGGTTYEQYF. In this chain, TRBV27 is recombined with TRBJ2-7; 7 bases in the junction line up with TRBD1. The CDR3 starts with the cysteine, ends with the phenylalanine, and has 15 residues. The kept DNA is CDR3 alone, 45 bases in frame from the first base. V loses 5 bases at its end and J loses 2 bases; junction bases beyond the gene matches: 9. As encoded in the germline V gene (reference sequence), CDR1 is MNHEY while CDR2 is SMNVEV.